The T cell receptor (beta chain) described here comes from a study of prognosis after radiotherapy for stage I lung cancer. Blood, around 5.9 milliliters, was collected at each of two time points. This clonotype was counted many times. V lost 2 bases, J lost 1 base, and 9 bases lay in between. Germline CDR1 DFQATT, CDR2 SNEGSKA (reference sequence). CDR3 length: 14 amino acids. With two-round multiplex PCR, TCR beta CDR3 sequences were amplified from genomic DNA. Primers specific to each TRBV and TRBJ gene drove first-round PCR. MiXCR was run by TCRdb on the multiplex PCR reads, yielding one entry per CDR3 protein. This sample has about 35,000 distinct CDR3 sequences; under 40% occur once, and the top ten carry roughly 15%.

This TCR was recovered from a donor of 50 years or more with non-small cell lung cancer. This chain links TRBV20-1 with TRBJ1-5, with D possibly being TRBD1 (5 bases). The sequencing here drew on PBMCs, taken before or after stereotactic body radiation therapy (not recorded which). The CDR3 is CSARQGGSNQPQHF. Written as DNA, the CDR3 is TGCAGTGCTAGACAGGGAGGAAGCAATCAGCCCCAGCATTTT.